This T cell receptor (beta chain) was obtained from a study of blood T cell repertoires in COVID-19. Background on the study: Acute and convalescent COVID-19 specimens originated in the United States, Italy and Spain. Sample material is recorded as cDNA or gDNA derived from T cells, B-cell-depleted T cells, or PBMCs.

Authors' processing steps: Estimation of nucleated cell counts was performed using reference gene primer amplification. The table came from immunoSEQ multiplex PCR; TCRdb's copy has only in-frame clones and leaves some out. D and trimming come from the DNA, and the V and J calls and clone size come from that table. The data contain approximately 46,000 clones, about 83% of them singletons. This CDR3 region has 14 residues. Trimming cost V 6 bases and J 0 bases, with 9 bases left between them. CDR1 and CDR2 (germline): LNHDA, SQIVND (reference sequence). The receptor's source is a human donor in a cohort sampled during active COVID-19. Sequences were obtained from peripheral blood. The chain is built from TRBV19 and TRBJ2-1, with D perhaps TRBD2 (6 bases). Here the CDR3 DNA reads TGTGCCAGTAGCGAGCGGGTCTCCTACAATGAGCAGTTCTTC. Translated: CASSERVSYNEQFF.